Listed below are T cell receptor beta chains from one sample, sequenced in a study of T cells in Graves' hyperthyroidism and ophthalmopathy. TCRdb processed the multiplex PCR reads anew with MiXCR; each CDR3 protein has one entry. The profile shows about 380,000 distinct CDR3 sequences, about 14% of them singletons. Sequencing input: blood. The receptor set was obtained from a woman aged 60-75 years with Graves' hyperthyroidism. Both conserved end residues are part of each CDR3.

j_call v_call cdr3_aa
TRBJ1-1 TRBV3-1 CASSQWDQSTEAFF
TRBJ1-2 TRBV30 CAWRDSSFYGYTF
TRBJ2-7 TRBV6-6 CASSYSAARGAYEQYF
TRBJ2-3 TRBV27 CASSLRSGGLLSYTDTQYF
TRBJ1-4 TRBV6-5 CASSYSGRTEKLFF
TRBJ2-3 TRBV12-3/TRBV12-4 CASSPVLAGTDTQYF
TRBJ2-1 TRBV20-1 CSAILLGGQFF
TRBJ1-5 TRBV7-9 CASSLQGQPQHF
TRBJ2-5 TRBV20-1 CSAPEESGETQYF
TRBJ1-1 TRBV30 CASTTLRQARNTEAFF
TRBJ2-2 TRBV3-1 CASSQSWTSGSGAGELFF
TRBJ2-4 TRBV2 CASRVPGNIQYF
TRBJ2-1 TRBV24-1 CATSESGTEQFF
TRBJ2-3 TRBV7-9 CASSLAAGPPGTQYF
TRBJ2-3 TRBV4-2 CASSQFIPPGRTKSTDTQYF
TRBJ2-5 TRBV10-3 CAISDAAPMGETQYF
TRBJ2-1 TRBV18 CASSPFTGAISSYNEQFF
TRBJ2-7 TRBV6-1 CASSDFGGAYEQYF
TRBJ2-7 TRBV7-9 CASSRGDRVIYEQYF
TRBJ1-5 TRBV27 CASSFRGINQPQHF
TRBJ2-1 TRBV4-2 CASSQAPGDGNEQFF
TRBJ2-5 TRBV30 CAWSGDRAPGTQYF
TRBJ2-7 TRBV11-2 CASSLDAGGPAGEQYF
TRBJ2-3 TRBV12-3/TRBV12-4 CASRADMATDTQYF
TRBJ2-7 TRBV20-1 CSARDYQRPAYEQYF
TRBJ2-1 TRBV2 CARDTGLAGANEQFF
TRBJ2-2 TRBV28 CASSSQTGTGELFF
TRBJ2-3 TRBV6-2/TRBV6-3 CASSYGNVAGVGTDTQYF
TRBJ1-2 TRBV14 CASSQDPRETGPAYGYTF
TRBJ2-7 TRBV3-1 CASRPGQGASEQYF
TRBJ2-2 TRBV28 CASSWGLAETSELFF
TRBJ2-1 TRBV24-1 CATMLGREQFF
TRBJ2-2 TRBV5-4 CASSSAGRAGELFF
TRBJ1-6 TRBV9 CASSVGRDRGAENSPLHF
TRBJ1-2 TRBV6-1 CASSPAGQNYGYTF
TRBJ2-7 TRBV3-1 CASSQVRYEQYF
TRBJ2-3 TRBV25-1 CASSESVARGTDTQYF
TRBJ2-1 TRBV2 CASSAVRVAGVRQFF
TRBJ2-1 TRBV10-3 CAISDGGRPGEQFF
TRBJ2-1 TRBV9 CASSVAHPGGNYNEQFF
TRBJ2-1 TRBV28 CASSFLNRTSGRHEQFF
TRBJ1-1 TRBV15 CATSQTGNTEAFF
TRBJ2-7 TRBV2 CASSSQSDEQYF
TRBJ2-3 TRBV28 CASSFGLLGSTDTQYF
TRBJ2-3 TRBV14 CASSQALANTQYF
TRBJ1-2 TRBV29-1 CSGMGQGGYGYTF
TRBJ2-1 TRBV9 CASSVEGRVEQFF
TRBJ1-2 TRBV12-3/TRBV12-4 CASSSRTRGETSGYTF
TRBJ2-7 TRBV10-3 CAISELLYEQYF
TRBJ1-6 TRBV28 CASSLEDTQALHF
TRBJ2-1 TRBV12-5 CASGLGQGLPNEQFF
TRBJ2-1 TRBV5-4 CASSFGAESPRAPNEQFF
TRBJ2-2 TRBV6-1 CASSIQATWGTGELFF
TRBJ2-7 TRBV29-1 CSVETGGYEQYF
TRBJ2-5 TRBV30 CAQRRGQAQETQYF
TRBJ2-5 TRBV18 CASSPTSGSETQYF
TRBJ2-2 TRBV30 CAWSVDYLYTGELFF
TRBJ2-2 TRBV27 CASSSSAGGPGGELFF